Listed below are T cell receptor beta chains from one sample, sequenced in a study of blood T cells in healthy people across ages. A single record per CDR3 protein comes from TCRdb applying MiXCR to the 5' RACE reads. The sample has about 1.8 million distinct CDR3 sequences; approximately 50% are singletons. The sequenced sample was blood. The receptors stem from a woman between 35 and 50 years old in good health. CDR3s include the opening cysteine and the closing phenylalanine or tryptophan. The D gene is left open where the match is weak. Expanded clones are given a class, and other clones once, few, many or no size at all.

v_call	d_call	j_call	clone_size	cdr3_aa	cdr3_nt
TRBV2	NA	TRBJ1-2	NA	CASPGEQTGYGYTF	TGTGCCAGCCCCGGGGAGCAAACGGGCTATGGCTACACCTTC
TRBV6-2/TRBV6-3	TRBD2	TRBJ2-7	NA	CASSSLAGVSDEQYF	TGTGCCAGCAGTTCGCTAGCGGGGGTATCCGACGAGCAGTACTTC
TRBV4-3	NA	TRBJ1-2	NA	CASSQDQSPSSYGYTF	TGCGCCAGCAGCCAAGATCAGTCTCCTAGCAGCTATGGCTACACCTTC
TRBV15	NA	TRBJ2-7	NA	CATSRDRGRVTGEQYF	TGTGCCACCAGCAGAGATCGTGGCAGGGTGACGGGTGAGCAGTACTTC
TRBV25-1	TRBD2	TRBJ2-1	few	CASSVPLAGSPLNEQFF	TGTGCCAGCAGTGTTCCCCTAGCGGGGAGCCCGTTGAATGAGCAGTTCTTC
TRBV6-6	TRBD1	TRBJ2-7	NA	CASSREGTGVNEQYF	TGTGCCAGCAGCCGCGAAGGGACAGGGGTGAACGAGCAGTACTTC
TRBV25-1	NA	TRBJ1-4	few	CASRAQGVAEKLFF	TGTGCCAGCAGAGCACAGGGAGTAGCCGAAAAACTGTTTTTT
TRBV27	NA	TRBJ2-7	few	CASSLGFFDEQYF	TGTGCCAGCAGTTTAGGTTTTTTCGACGAGCAGTACTTC
TRBV29-1	NA	TRBJ1-2	few	CSAYHRELDGYTF	TGCAGCGCCTACCACAGGGAATTGGATGGCTACACCTTC
TRBV28	NA	TRBJ1-4	NA	CASTGQNEKLFF	TGTGCCAGCACTGGGCAAAATGAAAAACTGTTTTTT
TRBV9	TRBD2	TRBJ2-1	few	CASSQPGLASYNEQFF	TGTGCCAGCAGCCAACCAGGACTAGCCTCCTACAATGAGCAGTTCTTC
TRBV10-3	NA	TRBJ1-1	once	CAISESWGNTEAFF	TGTGCCATCAGTGAGAGTTGGGGGAACACTGAAGCTTTCTTT
TRBV7-2	TRBD2	TRBJ2-1	NA	CASILAGRLNEQFF	TGTGCCAGCATTCTAGCGGGGAGGCTAAATGAGCAGTTCTTC
TRBV7-9	TRBD1	TRBJ2-6	NA	CASSLGSTGQHLSGANVLTF	TGTGCCAGCAGCTTAGGATCGACAGGGCAACACCTTTCTGGGGCCAACGTCCTGACTTTC
TRBV11-2	NA	TRBJ2-5	NA	CASSLQGFSRETQYF	TGTGCCAGCAGCCTTCAGGGCTTTTCTCGAGAGACCCAGTACTTC
TRBV6-6	NA	TRBJ1-5	few	CASSPPSGGGNQPQHF	TGTGCCAGCAGCCCCCCCTCCGGGGGCGGCAATCAGCCCCAGCATTTT
TRBV5-6	NA	TRBJ1-6	few	CASSASGTLGAPLHF	TGTGCCAGCAGCGCCTCCGGGACCCTCGGGGCACCCCTCCACTTT
TRBV6-5	NA	TRBJ1-2	NA	CASRNRDQPGYGYTF	TGTGCCAGCAGGAACAGGGACCAACCCGGCTATGGCTACACCTTC
TRBV19	TRBD2	TRBJ2-3	NA	CASSAPRRGGPDTQYF	TGTGCCAGTAGTGCCCCGAGGCGGGGGGGCCCAGATACGCAGTATTTT
TRBV6-1	NA	TRBJ2-3	NA	CASSFGPRDTQYF	TGTGCCAGCAGTTTCGGTCCGAGAGATACGCAGTATTTT
TRBV20-1	NA	TRBJ1-4	NA	CSAREGQGEKLFF	TGCAGTGCTAGAGAGGGACAAGGTGAAAAACTGTTTTTT
TRBV5-1	TRBD1	TRBJ1-6	few	CASSSWTGDNSPLHF	TGCGCCAGCAGCTCCTGGACAGGGGATAATTCACCCCTCCACTTT
TRBV7-2	NA	TRBJ2-6	many	CASSPTSGANVLTF	TGTGCCAGCAGCCCGACATCTGGGGCCAACGTCCTGACTTTC
TRBV27	NA	TRBJ2-3	once	CASGTTLDTQYF	TGTGCCAGCGGGACGACCCTGGATACGCAGTATTTT
TRBV28	NA	TRBJ1-4	NA	CATERGWELFF	TGTGCCACCGAGAGGGGGTGGGAACTGTTTTTT
TRBV5-6	NA	TRBJ2-5	NA	CASSVRRLQETQYF	TGTGCCAGCAGCGTCAGGAGACTCCAAGAGACCCAGTACTTC
TRBV5-6	NA	TRBJ2-1	NA	CASNPPDLGNNEQFF	TGTGCCAGCAATCCTCCGGATTTGGGGAACAATGAGCAGTTCTTC
TRBV6-2/TRBV6-3	NA	TRBJ2-7	NA	CASSYFDRSYEQYF	TGTGCCAGCAGTTACTTTGACAGAAGCTACGAGCAGTACTTC
TRBV3-1	NA	TRBJ2-3	few	CASTPAGLDTQYF	TGTGCCAGCACGCCCGCGGGGTTAGATACGCAGTATTTT
TRBV20-1	NA	TRBJ2-1	NA	CSATVIQWGAYNEQFF	TGCAGTGCTACAGTAATCCAGTGGGGGGCGTACAATGAGCAGTTCTTC
TRBV6-2/TRBV6-3	TRBD2	TRBJ2-5	few	CASSRQGTSRETQYF	TGTGCCAGCAGTCGACAAGGGACTAGCAGAGAGACCCAGTACTTC
TRBV7-9	TRBD1	TRBJ2-1	many	CASSGDRVSYNEQFF	TGTGCCAGCAGCGGAGACAGGGTCTCCTACAATGAGCAGTTCTTC